This entry describes one T cell receptor beta chain. Its binding antigen is unknown. Base quality data are lacking; no much larger clone is found one base away. TCRbeta CDR3 regions were amplified from genomic DNA using the immunoSEQ Assay, a bias-controlled multiplex PCR. Per the source publication's procedure: The number of nucleated cells in each sample was estimated from the amplification of reference gene primers within the assay. To quantify the absolute abundance of each unique TCRbeta CDR3 rearrangement, sequence reads were collapsed and filtered. For each sample, productive Simpson clonality was calculated as the square root of Simpson's diversity index across productive rearrangements. TCRdb took this table from immuneACCESS and kept in-frame rearrangements with V and J called. Such tables lack part of the clones; where checked against another copy, unresolved V genes explain under half of the gap, and the rest is unexplained. That table gives V, J and clone size, and the DNA gave D and trimming. The sample table records approximately 77,000 clones; roughly 80% of these occur just once. The ten biggest clones cover approximately 20% of the sample.

CDR1 and CDR2, per the germline V gene, are SNHLY and FYNNEI. There are 15 amino acids in the CDR3, from cysteine to phenylalanine inclusive. Just the 45-base CDR3 DNA is kept, in frame starting at base 1. Trimming takes 6 bases off V and 2 bases off J; junction bases not matched to a gene: 4. The data were taken from a study of blood T cell repertoires in COVID-19 (dated by TCRdb to 2019 to 2021). In terms of the full investigation: Samples covering the acute and convalescent phases of COVID-19 were provided by collaborators in the United States, Italy and Spain. The material from the prospective study consisted of cDNA or gDNA derived from T cells, B-cell-depleted T cells, or PBMCs. Subjects who had been exposed to COVID-19, were actively infected with it, or had recovered from it provided the deeply sampled blood TCRbeta repertoires that made up the dataset. A freely available public database, intended as a resource for researchers studying the immune response to SARS-CoV-2, is where the repertoires were released. Samples were obtained from the ongoing ImmuneRACE study (first 160 participants) and from 1,200 or so subjects provided by 6 global collaborators. A de-identified subject ID, COVID-19 status, age in years and sex were almost always included in the sample metadata. HLA class I and class II types, where available, came from metadata supplied by the sample provider rather than from assay-based typing.

Overall study results and their limits: The amount of clinical and demographic metadata varied by source and participant and was provided uncurated.

Collaborating institutions collected whole blood in K2EDTA tubes following their own protocols. For TCRbeta analysis, collaborator samples were shipped as frozen whole blood, as isolated PBMCs, or as DNA extracted from either sample type. The source is a woman aged 60 to 75 with acute or convalescent COVID-19. The sample taken for sequencing was peripheral blood. The sequence links TRBV2 to TRBJ2-2; the central 9 bases match TRBD1. The CDR3 sequence is CASRRTGANTGELFF. The sequenced DNA: TGTGCCAGCAGGAGGACAGGGGCCAACACCGGGGAGCTGTTTTTT.